This T cell receptor beta chain was captured by sequencing in a study of Tregs in tolerant kidney transplant recipients. Study-wide findings and caveats: No direct test of biological reproducibility was done here.

Concerning this clone itself: Antigen unknown.

Profiling relied on immunoSEQ multiplex PCR, and the TCRdb table lists in-frame clones only, not all of them. Among roughly 7,800 clones listed, 40% to 50% were seen once. Per germline, CDR1 SGHTA and CDR2 FQGNSA. CDR3 length: 17 residues. V was clipped by 2 bases and J by 7 bases, with 23 bases between them. The source is a human donor in good health. Material: CD4+ T cells from blood cultured with allogeneic cells. The chain uses TRBV7-2 and TRBJ1-2; a weak D match, TRBD1 (6 bases). CDR3 amino acids: CASSLLGGAVAVGGYTF. In nucleotides, the CDR3 is TGTGCCAGCAGCTTATTGGGGGGCGCCGTAGCTGTTGGTGGCTACACCTTC.